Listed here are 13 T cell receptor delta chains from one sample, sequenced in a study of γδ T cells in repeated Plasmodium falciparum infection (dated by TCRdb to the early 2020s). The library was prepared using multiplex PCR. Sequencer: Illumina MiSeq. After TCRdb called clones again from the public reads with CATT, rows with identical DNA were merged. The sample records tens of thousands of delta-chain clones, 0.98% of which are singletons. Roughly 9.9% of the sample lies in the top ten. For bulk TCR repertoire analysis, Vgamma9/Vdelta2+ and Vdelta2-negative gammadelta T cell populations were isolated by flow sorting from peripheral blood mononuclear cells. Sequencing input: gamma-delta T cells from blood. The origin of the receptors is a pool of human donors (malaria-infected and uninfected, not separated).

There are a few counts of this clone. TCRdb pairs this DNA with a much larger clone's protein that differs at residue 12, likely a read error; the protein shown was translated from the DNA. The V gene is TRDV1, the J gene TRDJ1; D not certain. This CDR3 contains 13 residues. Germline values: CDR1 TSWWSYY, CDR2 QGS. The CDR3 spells CALGESLGDKLTF. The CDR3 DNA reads TGTGCTCTTGGGGAGTCTCTCGGCGATAAACTCACCTTT.

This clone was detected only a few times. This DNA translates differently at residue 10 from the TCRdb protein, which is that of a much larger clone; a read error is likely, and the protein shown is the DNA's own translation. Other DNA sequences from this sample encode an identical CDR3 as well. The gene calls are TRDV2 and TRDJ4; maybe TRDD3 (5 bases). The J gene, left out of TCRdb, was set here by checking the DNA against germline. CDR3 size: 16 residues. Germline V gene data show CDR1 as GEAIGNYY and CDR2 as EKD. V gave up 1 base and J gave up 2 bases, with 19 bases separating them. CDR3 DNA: TGTGCCTGTGACACAAAGGCTGTCGGGGAAACTAGACCCCTGATCTTT. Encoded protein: CACDTKAVGETRPLIF.

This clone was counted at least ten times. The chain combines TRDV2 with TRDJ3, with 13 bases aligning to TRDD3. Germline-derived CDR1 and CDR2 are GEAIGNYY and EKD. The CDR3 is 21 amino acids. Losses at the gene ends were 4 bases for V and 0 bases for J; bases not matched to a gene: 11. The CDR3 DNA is TGTGCCTGTGATATCGTACTGGGGGATACGGTCAGCTCCTGGGACACCCGACAGATGTTTTTC. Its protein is CACDIVLGDTVSSWDTRQMFF.

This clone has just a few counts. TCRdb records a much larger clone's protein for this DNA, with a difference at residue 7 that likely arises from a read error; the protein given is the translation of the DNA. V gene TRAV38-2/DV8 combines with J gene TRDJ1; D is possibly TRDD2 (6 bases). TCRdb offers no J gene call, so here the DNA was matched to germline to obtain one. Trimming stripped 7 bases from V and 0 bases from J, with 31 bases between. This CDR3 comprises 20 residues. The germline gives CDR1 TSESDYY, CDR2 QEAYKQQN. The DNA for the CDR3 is TGTGCTTATTTACCTTCCAACAAGGGAATAAATATTGTCTACACCGATAAACTCATCTTT. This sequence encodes CAYLPSNKGINIVYTDKLIF.

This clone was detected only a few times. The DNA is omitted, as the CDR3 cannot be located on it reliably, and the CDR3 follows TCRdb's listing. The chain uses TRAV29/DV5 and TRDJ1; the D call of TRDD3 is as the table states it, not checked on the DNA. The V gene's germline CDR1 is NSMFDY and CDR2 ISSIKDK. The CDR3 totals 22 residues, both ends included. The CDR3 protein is CSVLLCSKRRPWGNPYTDKLIF.

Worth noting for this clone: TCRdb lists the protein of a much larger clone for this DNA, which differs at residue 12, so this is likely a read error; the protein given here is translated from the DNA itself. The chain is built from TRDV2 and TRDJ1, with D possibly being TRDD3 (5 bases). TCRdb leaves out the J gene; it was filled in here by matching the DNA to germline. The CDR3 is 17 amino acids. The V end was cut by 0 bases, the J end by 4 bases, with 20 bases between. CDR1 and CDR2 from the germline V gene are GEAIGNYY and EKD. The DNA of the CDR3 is TGTGCCTGTGACACCGCGGGGGGTACATCCCTCATCGATAAACTCATCTTT. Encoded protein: CACDTAGGTSLIDKLIF.

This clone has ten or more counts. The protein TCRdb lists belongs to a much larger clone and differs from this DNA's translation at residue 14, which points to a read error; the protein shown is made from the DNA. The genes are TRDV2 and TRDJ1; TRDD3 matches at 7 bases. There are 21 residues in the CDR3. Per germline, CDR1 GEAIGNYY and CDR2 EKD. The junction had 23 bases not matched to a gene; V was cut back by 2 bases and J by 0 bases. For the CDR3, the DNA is TGTGCCTGTGACAGCATCCTTCTTAGTACTGGGGAAGAAGGGTACACCGATAAACTCATCTTT. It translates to CACDSILLSTGEEGYTDKLIF.

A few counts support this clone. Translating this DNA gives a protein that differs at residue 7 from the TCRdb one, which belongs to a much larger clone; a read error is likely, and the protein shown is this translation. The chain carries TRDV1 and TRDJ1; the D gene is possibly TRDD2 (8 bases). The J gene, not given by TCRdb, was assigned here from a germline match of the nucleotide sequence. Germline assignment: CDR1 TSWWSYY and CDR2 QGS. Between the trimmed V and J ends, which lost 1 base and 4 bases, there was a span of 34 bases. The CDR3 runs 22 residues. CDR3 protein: CALGEPNASYKTGDSRGDKLIF. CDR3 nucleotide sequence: TGTGCTCTTGGGGAACCCAACGCTTCCTACAAAACTGGGGACTCTCGGGGCGATAAACTCATCTTT.

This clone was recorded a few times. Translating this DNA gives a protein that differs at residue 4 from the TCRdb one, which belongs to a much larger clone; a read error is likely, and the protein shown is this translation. The CDR3 nucleotides are TGTGCTCTTAGGGAAGGGGTACCTACGATTGGCTGGGGGATACTCCCCAGGGGGACCGATAAACTCATCTTT. It specifies CALREGVPTIGWGILPRGTDKLIF. This rearrangement joins TRDV1 to TRDJ1; 11 positions match TRDD3. Germline CDR1 TSWWSYY, CDR2 QGS. The CDR3 loop spans 24 amino acids.

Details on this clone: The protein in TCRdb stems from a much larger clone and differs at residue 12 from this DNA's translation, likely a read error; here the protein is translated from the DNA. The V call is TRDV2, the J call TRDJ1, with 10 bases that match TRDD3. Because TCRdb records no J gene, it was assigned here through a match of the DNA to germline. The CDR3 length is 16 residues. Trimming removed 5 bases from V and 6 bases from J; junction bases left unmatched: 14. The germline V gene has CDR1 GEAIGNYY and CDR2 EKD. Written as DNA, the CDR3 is TGTGCCTGTGTCAACCTGGGGGATATGGCGACCTATAAACTCATCTTT. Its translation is CACVNLGDMATYKLIF.

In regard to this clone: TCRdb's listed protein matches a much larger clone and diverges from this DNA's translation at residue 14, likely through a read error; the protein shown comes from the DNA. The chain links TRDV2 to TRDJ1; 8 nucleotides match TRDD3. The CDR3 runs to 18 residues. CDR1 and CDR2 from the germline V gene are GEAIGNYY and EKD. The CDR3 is CACFPLENGGSVTYKLIF. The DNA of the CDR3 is TGTGCCTGTTTTCCACTTGAGAATGGGGGATCAGTCACCTATAAACTCATCTTT.

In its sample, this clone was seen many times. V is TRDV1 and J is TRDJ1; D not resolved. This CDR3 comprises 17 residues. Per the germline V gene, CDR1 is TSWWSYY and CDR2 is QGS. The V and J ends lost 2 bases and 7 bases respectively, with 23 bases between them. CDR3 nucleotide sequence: TGTGCTCTTGGGGAAATAACTAAGATTCTGTCGAACGGTAAACTCATCTTT. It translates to CALGEITKILSNGKLIF.

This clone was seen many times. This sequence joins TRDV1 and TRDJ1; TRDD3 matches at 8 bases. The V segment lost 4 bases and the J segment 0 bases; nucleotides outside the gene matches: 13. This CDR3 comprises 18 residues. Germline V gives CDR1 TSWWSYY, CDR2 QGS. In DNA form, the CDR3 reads TGTGCTCTTGGGGGGTTCCTAAGGGGGATAAAGTACACCGATAAACTCATCTTT. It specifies CALGGFLRGIKYTDKLIF.